The 13 T cell receptor beta chains below were found in one sample sequenced in a study of CD8 T cells in ankylosing spondylitis. TCRdb re-called the 5' RACE reads with MiXCR, one entry per CDR3 protein. The table includes under 300,000 distinct CDR3 sequences, about 11% detected once. Sequencing was carried out using blood, either unsorted or a sorted T cell fraction (not recorded which). These receptor sequences come from a male donor with ankylosing spondylitis or in good health (not recorded which).

This clonotype was detected ten times or more. The V gene is TRBV7-2, the J gene TRBJ2-3, with D uncertain. Trimming removed 5 bases at V and 0 bases at J, with 9 bases between. The CDR3 consists of 14 residues. Germline V gives CDR1 SGHTA, CDR2 FQGNSA. The CDR3 region has the DNA TGTGCCAGCAGCCTCTACCCTAGCACAGATACGCAGTATTTT. It specifies CASSLYPSTDTQYF.

Only a few counts were recorded for this clonotype. This chain links TRBV20-1 with TRBJ2-3, with 11 bases fitting TRBD2. V was clipped by 3 bases and J by 2 bases; unmatched bases: 7. The germline CDR1 and CDR2 sequences are DFQATT and SNEGSKA (reference sequence). The CDR3 is made up of 16 amino acids. The CDR3 is CSASPTSGAYTDTQYF. CDR3 nucleotide sequence: TGCAGTGCTAGTCCGACTAGCGGGGCCTACACAGATACGCAGTATTTT.

This rearrangement joins TRBV4-1 to TRBJ2-7, with D possibly being TRBD1 or TRBD2 (5 bases each). Trimming took off 0 bases at V and 0 bases at J, with 21 bases between the two ends. Germline assignment: CDR1 MGHRA and CDR2 YSYEKL. The CDR3 runs to 19 residues. The CDR3 is CASSQDNRPRGPNSYEQYF. As DNA, the CDR3 is TGCGCCAGCAGCCAAGATAATCGTCCACGGGGCCCGAACTCCTACGAGCAGTACTTC.

This clonotype was counted ten times or more. The rearrangement joins TRBV5-6 to TRBJ1-1, with 9 bases that match TRBD1. V trimming: 5 bases; J trimming: 5 bases; junction bases outside the gene matches: 10. There are 15 residues in the CDR3. In germline, CDR1 is SGHDT, CDR2 YYEEEE. The CDR3 DNA follows: TGTGCCAGCAGAGAGCCGGGACAGGGAATTACTGAAGCTTTCTTT. The encoded protein is CASREPGQGITEAFF.

The rearrangement uses TRBV12-5 and TRBJ2-3; a weak D match, TRBD2 (6 bases). The CDR3 totals 18 residues. CDR1 and CDR2 (germline): LGHNT, FRNRAP. V lost 0 bases, J lost 0 bases, and 16 bases lay in between. The CDR3: CASGLVIRGGESTDTQYF. For the CDR3, the DNA is TGTGCTAGTGGTTTGGTAATAAGGGGCGGGGAAAGCACAGATACGCAGTATTTT.

This clonotype has at least ten counts. The CDR3 sequence is CASSLAPTNTEAFF. The CDR3 DNA reads as TGCGCCAGCAGCTTGGCGCCGACGAACACTGAAGCTTTCTTT. The chain couples TRBV5-1 to TRBJ1-1, with D uncertain. The length of the CDR3 is 14 residues. V lost 0 bases to trimming and J lost 1 base, with 7 bases between them. Germline V gene lookup returns CDR1 SGHRS and CDR2 YFSETQ.

This clonotype was recorded many times. The gene calls are TRBV10-3 and TRBJ1-2; 9 positions match TRBD1. The trim removed 8 bases at V and 7 bases at J, leaving 8 bases unmatched. This CDR3 has 13 residues. Germline loops: CDR1 ENHRY, CDR2 SYGVKD. The CDR3 region has the DNA TGTGCCATCGAGAGACAGGGGGTAGGTGGCTACACCTTC. Its translation: CAIERQGVGGYTF.

This clonotype was seen at least ten times. Here the CDR3 DNA reads TGTGCCAGCAGCCTGGACCAGGAGCTGTATGGCTACACCTTC. This translates into CASSLDQELYGYTF. The rearrangement links TRBV3-1 to TRBJ1-2; D not certain. The V end lost 4 bases, the J end lost 5 bases, and 14 bases lay between the germline ends. This CDR3 comprises 14 residues. Germline-derived CDR1 and CDR2 are LGHDT and YNNKEL (reference sequence).

In its sample, this clonotype was seen many times. The J gene is TRBJ1-2, the V gene TRBV6-1; D is possibly TRBD1 (6 bases). V lost 6 bases to trimming and J lost 7 bases, with 15 bases between them. This CDR3 is built from 13 residues. Germline V CDR1 and CDR2: MNHNS, SASEGT. The CDR3: CASRGPETGGYTF. The CDR3 nucleotides are TGTGCCAGCAGGGGCCCAGAGACAGGTGGCTACACCTTC.

There are a few counts of this clonotype. J is TRBJ1-2 and V is TRBV12-3 or TRBV12-4, with 8 nucleotides matching TRBD1. With 5 bases clipped from V and 7 bases from J, the junction kept 9 bases outside the gene matches. This CDR3 comprises 14 residues. The CDR3 coding sequence is TGTGCCAGCAGTGGCACCGGGACAGGTACTGGCTACACCTTC. Protein sequence: CASSGTGTGTGYTF.

The V call is TRBV2, the J call TRBJ2-3; possibly TRBD2 for D (5 bases). Germline CDR1 is SNHLY and CDR2 is FYNNEI. The CDR3 length is 16 residues. Trimming removed 8 bases from V and 0 bases from J, with 18 bases in between. CDR3 sequence reads: CASGASLAPSTDTQYF. CDR3 sequence (DNA): TGTGCCAGCGGAGCATCCTTAGCGCCAAGCACAGATACGCAGTATTTT.

This clonotype has a count of ten or more. V usage is TRBV12-3 or TRBV12-4 and J usage is TRBJ2-7; D may be TRBD1 (5 bases). The ends were cut back, 2 bases at V and 5 bases at J, with 10 bases in the middle. CDR3 length: 13 residues. This CDR3 is CASSLRGTHEQYF. DNA for the CDR3: TGTGCCAGCAGTTTAAGGGGAACACACGAGCAGTACTTC.

The chain carries TRBV5-5 and TRBJ1-4; 7 nucleotides match TRBD1. The V segment lost 4 bases and the J segment 7 bases; nucleotides outside the gene matches: 4. The CDR3 sequence is 13 residues long. The germline V gene encodes CDR1 SGHKS and CDR2 YYEKEE (reference sequence). This CDR3 is CASSAGGVEKLFF. The CDR3 DNA reads TGTGCCAGCAGCGCAGGGGGAGTTGAAAAACTGTTTTTT.